This TCR beta chain was observed in a study of cytomegalovirus exposure and HLA in healthy donors. PCR was performed using 60 Vbeta and 13 Jbeta primers. Assay: immunoSEQ multiplex PCR; the TCRdb copy retains only in-frame clones and omits some. Of some 140,000 clones listed, 80% are singletons. The CDR3 is 15 residues long. The trim removed 1 base at V and 5 bases at J, leaving 5 bases unmatched. The germline V gene encodes CDR1 LNHDA and CDR2 SQIVND (reference sequence). Sequencing was carried out using PBMCs. The clonotype was recovered from a woman in her forties in good health and CMV-seropositive. The V and J genes are TRBV19 and TRBJ1-1; TRBD1 aligns across 9 bases. In DNA form, the CDR3 reads TGTGCCAGTAGTATAGTGACAGGGGGTTATACTGAAGCTTTCTTT. Residues: CASSIVTGGYTEAFF. Supplemented by reference TRBV19 and TRBJ1-1, the full variable domain reads DGGITQSPKYLFRKEGQNVTLSCEQNLNHDAMYWYRQDPGQGLRLIYYSQIVNDFQKGDIAEGYSVSREKKESFPLTVTSAQKNPTAFYLCASSIVTGGYTEAFFGQGTRLTVV.